This TCR beta chain is drawn from a study of blood T cell repertoires in COVID-19. Turning to the study itself: From the United States, Italy and Spain came samples of acute and convalescent COVID-19.

In the original workflow: How many nucleated cells were present was estimated from reference gene primer amplification. TCRdb's copy holds only in-frame clones and misses some; the assay was immunoSEQ multiplex PCR. V and J calls and clone size are as listed in that table; D and trimming were resolved from the DNA. This table holds 350,000 to 550,000 clones, about 85% found once. Per the germline V gene, CDR1 is LNHDA and CDR2 is SQIVND (reference sequence). V was cut by 5 bases and J by 5 bases, with 22 bases left in between. The CDR3 runs to 16 residues. Study members were between about 18 and 100 years old and lived in 20 to 30 US regions. Assignments of participants to cohorts depended upon their own reported clinical history.

Sequencing input: PBMCs or T cells enriched from blood (not recorded which). The chain links TRBV19 to TRBJ2-7; D is possibly TRBD1 (8 bases). This receptor was identified in a woman in her late teens or twenties with acute COVID-19. The CDR3 DNA follows: TGTGCCAGTAGTCGGTGGGGAGGGAGGGGACAGGACGAGCAGTACTTC. Translating gives CASSRWGGRGQDEQYF.